This T cell receptor beta chain came from a study of blood T cell repertoires in COVID-19 (dated by TCRdb to 2018 to 2020). Concerning the study at large: Samples covering the acute and convalescent phases of COVID-19 were provided by collaborators in the United States, Italy and Spain. The prospective study material was composed of cDNA or gDNA derived from T cells, B-cell-depleted T cells, or PBMCs. Deeply sampled blood TCRbeta repertoires from subjects exposed to, actively infected with, or recovered from COVID-19 were included in the dataset. The repertoires were released in a freely available public database intended as a resource for research on the immune response to SARS-CoV-2. Samples came from the ongoing ImmuneRACE study (first 160 participants) plus 1,254 subjects from 6 global collaborators. A de-identified subject ID, COVID-19 status, age in years and sex were almost always included in the sample metadata. Where available, HLA class I and class II types were taken from metadata supplied by the sample provider and were not determined by assay-based typing. General study outcomes and caveats: The quantity of clinical and demographic metadata differed by source and by participant and was supplied without curation.

The immunoSEQ Assay, a bias-controlled multiplex PCR, was used to amplify TCRbeta CDR3 regions from genomic DNA. The authors' analysis ran thus. Within the assay, amplification of reference gene primers was used to estimate how many nucleated cells each sample contained. To quantify the absolute abundance of each unique TCRbeta CDR3 rearrangement, sequence reads were collapsed and filtered. For each sample, productive Simpson clonality was calculated as the square root of Simpson's diversity index over productive rearrangements. Entries here come from immuneACCESS through TCRdb and include only in-frame sequences with V and J called. Some clones fail to appear in such tables; in the studies checked, an unresolved V gene covers under half of the shortfall, and the cause of the remainder is unknown. Clone size and V and J calls were adopted from that table, with D and trimming inferred from the DNA. The sample table contains around 160,000 clones; only one count was recorded for approximately 83% of them. The ten largest clones represent 8% of the sample.

At one collaborating source in Seattle, patients were enrolled during active infection and were followed longitudinally through the course of disease. Whole blood was collected in K2EDTA tubes by collaborating institutions according to the institutions' own protocols. For TCRbeta analysis, collaborators shipped samples as frozen whole blood, isolated PBMCs, or DNA extracted from either of those sample types. From cysteine to phenylalanine, the CDR3 is 12 amino acids long. The DNA shown is the 36-base CDR3, in frame from base 1. V lost 3 bases and J lost 5 bases; the stretch between them is 5 bases long. The germline V gene (reference sequence) sets CDR1 to LNHNV and CDR2 to YYDKDF. Remarks on this clone: This receptor's antigen is unknown. Per-base qualities were not stored, and no clone one base away is much larger.

The clonotype was recovered from a woman aged 60-70 years with COVID-19, enrolled during active disease. The sequence links TRBV15 to TRBJ2-1; no confident D gene assignment can be made. Sequenced sample: peripheral blood. In nucleotides, the sequence is TGTGCCACCAGCAGCCATCACAATGAGCAGTTCTTC. It is translated as CATSSHHNEQFF. With all but the CDR3 taken from the reference TRBV15 and TRBJ2-1 genes, the full variable domain is: DAMVIQNPRYQVTQFGKPVTLSCSQTLNHNVMYWYQQKSSQAPKLLFHYYDKDFNNEADTPDNFQSRRPNTSFCFLDIRSPGLGDTAMYLCATSSHHNEQFFGPGTRLTVL.